This T cell receptor beta chain was retrieved from a study of OX40 agonist ivuxolimab in advanced cancers. For the study in its entirety: Ivuxolimab was a fully human IgG2 agonistic monoclonal antibody targeting the costimulatory receptor OX40 (CD134). Intravenous ivuxolimab was administered to patients every 2 weeks at six dose levels: 0.01, 0.1, 0.3, 1.5, 3 and 10 mg/kg. Of the approximately 54 patients in dose escalation, some 20 had hepatocellular carcinoma, about 15 had melanoma, 9 had renal cell carcinoma and 9 had head and neck cancer. In the dose-escalation cohort, more than 80% of patients were male, and the mean age was approximately 60 years with a range of about 20 to 79. Prior anti-PD-1, anti-PD-L1 or anti-CTLA-4 therapy was permitted, and checkpoint inhibitors had been received by about 44% of dose-escalation patients. Partial responses occurred in three dose-escalation patients, of whom one had hepatocellular carcinoma and two had cutaneous melanoma. Peripheral TCRbeta sequencing aimed to test whether ivuxolimab altered TCR sequence diversity and caused clonal T-cell expansion. The paper reports the monotherapy dose-escalation portion (N ≈ 52 patients) of the phase I ivuxolimab trial.

This clone was detected only once. The antigen this receptor binds is unknown. Within one base of it there is no much larger clone, and no base qualities were kept. The paper as a whole reports these results and caveats: In partial responders in the 0.1-3.0 mg/kg groups, normalized peripheral clonal expansion was found to be among the lowest, especially among CD8+ T cells. Which antigens the clonally expanded peripheral T cells were specific for was not determined. Clonal expansion of both CD4+ and CD8+ blood T cells was observed from baseline to week 6 at doses 0.1 to 3.0 mg/kg. Low levels of normalized T-cell clonal expansion were also seen in some nonresponding patients. After ivuxolimab, CD8+ T cells had more expanded clones than CD4+ T cells on average.

Reading the germline V gene (reference sequence) gives CDR1 GTSNPN and CDR2 SVGIG. Here V drops 4 bases and J drops 5 bases, and the junction holds 7 bases not matched to any gene. Measured from the cysteine to the phenylalanine, the CDR3 is 14 residues long. Only the CDR3 DNA is retained, 42 bases long and in frame from the first base. Genomic DNA was extracted from sorted cells for sequencing of the TCRbeta CDR3 region. The immunoSEQ Assay was used to sequence the TCRbeta CDR3 regions. TCRdb holds this immuneACCESS table with in-frame rearrangements only. Some clones are missing; in checked studies, unresolved V genes explain under half, and the rest has no known cause. This sample holds 73,000 or so clones; roughly four fifths were observed only once. The top ten clonotypes cover 2.4% of the sample. The trial excluded patients who had a history of autoimmune disease or were on systemic immunosuppression. Peripheral blood for TCR sequencing was collected from all dose cohorts at baseline, on cycle 4 day 1, and on cycle 7 day 1. Samples came from an open-label, multicenter, first-in-human phase I dose-escalation trial of ivuxolimab. The trial enrolled adults with locally advanced or metastatic head and neck squamous cell, hepatocellular, melanoma or renal cell carcinoma. CD4+ and CD8+ T cells were sorted separately from peripheral blood before TCR sequencing.

The material sequenced was CD4+ or CD8+ T cells sorted from blood, taken in a trial of the OX40 agonist ivuxolimab. The receptor's source is an adult with an advanced solid tumor such as melanoma, head and neck, liver or kidney cancer. The chain was built from TRBV30 and TRBJ2-2, and 7 bases in between align with TRBD1. The sequence in DNA is TGTGCCTGGACTCGGACAGGCTGGACCGGGGAGCTGTTTTTT. It specifies CAWTRTGWTGELFF.